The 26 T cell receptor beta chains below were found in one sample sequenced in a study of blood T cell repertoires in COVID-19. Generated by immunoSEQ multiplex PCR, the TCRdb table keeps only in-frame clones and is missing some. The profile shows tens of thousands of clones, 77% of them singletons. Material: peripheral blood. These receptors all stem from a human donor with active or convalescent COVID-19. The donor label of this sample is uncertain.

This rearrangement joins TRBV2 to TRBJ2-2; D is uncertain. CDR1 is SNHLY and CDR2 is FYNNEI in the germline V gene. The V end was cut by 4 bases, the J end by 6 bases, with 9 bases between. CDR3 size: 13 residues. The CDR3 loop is CASSAGAAGELFF. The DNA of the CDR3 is TGTGCCAGCAGTGCGGGTGCCGCCGGGGAGCTGTTTTTT.

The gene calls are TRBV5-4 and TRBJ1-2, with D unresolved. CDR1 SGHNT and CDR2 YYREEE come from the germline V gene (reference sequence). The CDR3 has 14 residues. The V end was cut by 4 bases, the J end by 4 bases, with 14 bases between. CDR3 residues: CASSLEQFGYGYTF. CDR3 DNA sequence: TGTGCCAGCAGCCTGGAACAGTTCGGCTATGGCTACACCTTC.

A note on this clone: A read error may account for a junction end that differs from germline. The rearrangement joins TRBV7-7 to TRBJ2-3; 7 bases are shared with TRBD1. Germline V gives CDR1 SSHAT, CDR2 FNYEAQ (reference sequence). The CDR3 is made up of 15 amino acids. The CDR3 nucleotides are TGTGCTAGCAGCTTAGGTGACAGGGCCACAGATACGCAGTATTTT. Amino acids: CASSLGDRATDTQYF.

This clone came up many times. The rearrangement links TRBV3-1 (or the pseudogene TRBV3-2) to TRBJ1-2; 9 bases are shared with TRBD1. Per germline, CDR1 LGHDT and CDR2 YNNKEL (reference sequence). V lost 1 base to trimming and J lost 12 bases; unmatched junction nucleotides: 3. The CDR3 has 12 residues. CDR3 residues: CASSQGGQGHTF. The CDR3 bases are TGTGCCAGCAGCCAAGGGGGACAGGGCCACACCTTC.

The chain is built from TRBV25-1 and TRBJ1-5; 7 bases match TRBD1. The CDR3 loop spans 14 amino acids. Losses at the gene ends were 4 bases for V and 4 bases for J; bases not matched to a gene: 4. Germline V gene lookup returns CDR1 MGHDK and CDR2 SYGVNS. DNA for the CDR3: TGTGCCAGCAGTGGGGGACAGTCAAATCAGCCCCAGCATTTT. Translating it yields CASSGGQSNQPQHF.

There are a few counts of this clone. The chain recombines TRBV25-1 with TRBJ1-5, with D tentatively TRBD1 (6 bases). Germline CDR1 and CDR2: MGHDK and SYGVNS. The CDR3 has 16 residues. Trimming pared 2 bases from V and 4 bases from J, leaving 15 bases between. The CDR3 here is CASSELGAVKNQPQHF. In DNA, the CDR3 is TGTGCCAGCAGTGAACTGGGGGCAGTCAAAAATCAGCCCCAGCATTTT.

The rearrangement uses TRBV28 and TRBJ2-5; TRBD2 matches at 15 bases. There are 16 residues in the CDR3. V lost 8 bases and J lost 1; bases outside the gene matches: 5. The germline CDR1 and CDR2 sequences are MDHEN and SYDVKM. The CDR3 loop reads CASGTSGRKGQETQYF. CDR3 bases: TGTGCCAGCGGGACTAGCGGGAGGAAGGGCCAAGAGACCCAGTACTTC.

As DNA, the CDR3 is TGTGCCAGTAAGGACTCGAGCACTGAAGCTTTCTTT. Its translation: CASKDSSTEAFF. The J gene is TRBJ1-1, the V gene TRBV19; no clear D. Trimming left V 7 bases short and J 4 bases short, with 10 bases between. Germline loops: CDR1 LNHDA, CDR2 SQIVND (reference sequence). The CDR3 extends over 12 amino acids.

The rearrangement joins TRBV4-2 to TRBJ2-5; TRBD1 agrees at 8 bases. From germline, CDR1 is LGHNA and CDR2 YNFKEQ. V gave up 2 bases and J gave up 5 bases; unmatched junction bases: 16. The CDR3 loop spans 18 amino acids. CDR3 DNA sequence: TGTGCCAGCAGCCAACTCGGGACAGGATCGTCTTCGATCGAGACCCAGTACTTC. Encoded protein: CASSQLGTGSSSIETQYF.

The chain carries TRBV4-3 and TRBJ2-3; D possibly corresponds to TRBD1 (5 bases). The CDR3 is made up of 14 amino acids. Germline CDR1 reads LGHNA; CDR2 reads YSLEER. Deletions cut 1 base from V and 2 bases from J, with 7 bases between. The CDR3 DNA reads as TGCGCCAGCAGCCAAGCAGGGTCCACAGATACGCAGTATTTT. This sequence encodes CASSQAGSTDTQYF.

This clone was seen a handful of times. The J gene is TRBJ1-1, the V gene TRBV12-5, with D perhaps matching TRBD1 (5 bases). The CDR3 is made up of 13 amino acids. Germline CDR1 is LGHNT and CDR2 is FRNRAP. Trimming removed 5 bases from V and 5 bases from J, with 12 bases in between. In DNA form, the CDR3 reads TGTGCTAGTGGTCCCGGGGGGGGGACTGAAGCTTTCTTT. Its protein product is CASGPGGGTEAFF.

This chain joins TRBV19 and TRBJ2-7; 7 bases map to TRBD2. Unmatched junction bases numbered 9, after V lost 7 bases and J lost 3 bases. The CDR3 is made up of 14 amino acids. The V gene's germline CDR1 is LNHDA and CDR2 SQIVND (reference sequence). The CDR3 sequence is CASTPNLAVYEQYF. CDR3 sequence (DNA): TGTGCCAGTACCCCAAACCTAGCGGTCTACGAGCAGTACTTC.

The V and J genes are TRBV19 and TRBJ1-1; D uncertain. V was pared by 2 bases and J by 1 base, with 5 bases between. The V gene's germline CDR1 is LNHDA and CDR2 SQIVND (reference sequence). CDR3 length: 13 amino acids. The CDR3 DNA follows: TGTGCCAGTAGTATACGGGGGAACACTGAAGCTTTCTTT. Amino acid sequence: CASSIRGNTEAFF.

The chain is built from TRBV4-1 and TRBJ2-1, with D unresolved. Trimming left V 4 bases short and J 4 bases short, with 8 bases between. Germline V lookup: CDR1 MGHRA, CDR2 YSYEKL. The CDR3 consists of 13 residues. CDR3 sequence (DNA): TGCGCCAGCAGCCCGCCGGGTTACAATGAGCAGTTCTTC. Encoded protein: CASSPPGYNEQFF.

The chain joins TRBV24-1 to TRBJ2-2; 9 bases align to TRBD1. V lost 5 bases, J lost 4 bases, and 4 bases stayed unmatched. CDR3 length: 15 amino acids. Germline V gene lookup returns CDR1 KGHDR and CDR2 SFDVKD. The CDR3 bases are TGTGCCACCAGTGGCGGGACAGGGTTCACCGGGGAGCTGTTTTTT. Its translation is CATSGGTGFTGELFF.

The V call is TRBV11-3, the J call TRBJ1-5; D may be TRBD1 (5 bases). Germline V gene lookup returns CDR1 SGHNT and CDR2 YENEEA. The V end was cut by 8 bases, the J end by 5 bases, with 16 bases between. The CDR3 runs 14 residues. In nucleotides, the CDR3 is TGTGCCAGCGTGCCCGGGGGGATTTATCAGCCCCAGCATTTT. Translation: CASVPGGIYQPQHF.

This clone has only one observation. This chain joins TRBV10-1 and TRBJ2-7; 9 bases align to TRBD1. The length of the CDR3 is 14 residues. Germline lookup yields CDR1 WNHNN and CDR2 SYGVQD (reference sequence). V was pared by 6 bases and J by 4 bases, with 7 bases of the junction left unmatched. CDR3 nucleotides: TGCGCCAGCAGCCGGGGACAGGGAGGGTACGAGCAGTACTTC. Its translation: CASSRGQGGYEQYF.

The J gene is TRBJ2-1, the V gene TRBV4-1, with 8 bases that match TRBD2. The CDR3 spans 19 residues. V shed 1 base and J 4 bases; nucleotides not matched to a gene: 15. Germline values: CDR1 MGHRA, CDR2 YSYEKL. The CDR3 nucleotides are TGCGCCAGCAGCCAAGGGGCGGTTCCTGGGCGGGAGGTGTACAATGAGCAGTTCTTC. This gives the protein CASSQGAVPGREVYNEQFF.

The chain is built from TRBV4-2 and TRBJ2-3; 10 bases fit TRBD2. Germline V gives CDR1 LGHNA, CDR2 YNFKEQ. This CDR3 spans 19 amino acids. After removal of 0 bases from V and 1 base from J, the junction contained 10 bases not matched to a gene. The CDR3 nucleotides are TGTGCCAGCAGCCAAGATCGCCTAGCGGGAGTTGGGGGCACAGATACGCAGTATTTT. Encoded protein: CASSQDRLAGVGGTDTQYF.

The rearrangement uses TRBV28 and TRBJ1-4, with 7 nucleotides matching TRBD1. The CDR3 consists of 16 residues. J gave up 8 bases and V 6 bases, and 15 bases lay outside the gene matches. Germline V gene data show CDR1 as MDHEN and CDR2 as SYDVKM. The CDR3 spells CASSRPTTGEREKLFF. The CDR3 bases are TGTGCCAGCAGCCGACCTACTACAGGGGAACGGGAAAAACTGTTTTTT.

Here the CDR3 reads CASSLNTGFWDEQYF. Written as DNA, the CDR3 is TGTGCCAGCAGCTTAAATACAGGCTTCTGGGACGAGCAGTACTTC. This chain connects TRBV7-8 to TRBJ2-7; perhaps TRBD1 as D (5 bases). V shed 2 bases and J shed 5 bases, with 16 bases lying between them. There are 15 residues in the CDR3. The germline gives CDR1 SGHVS, CDR2 FQNEAQ.

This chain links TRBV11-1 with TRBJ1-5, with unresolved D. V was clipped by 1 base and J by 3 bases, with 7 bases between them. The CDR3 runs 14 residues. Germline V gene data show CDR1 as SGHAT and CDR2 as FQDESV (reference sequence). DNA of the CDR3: TGTGCCAGCAGCTTAGATGGCCTCAATCAGCCCCAGCATTTT. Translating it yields CASSLDGLNQPQHF.

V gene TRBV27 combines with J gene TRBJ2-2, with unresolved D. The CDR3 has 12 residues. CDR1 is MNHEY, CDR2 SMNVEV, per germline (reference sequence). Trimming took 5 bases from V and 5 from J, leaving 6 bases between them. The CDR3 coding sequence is TGTGCCAGCAGTCTCCCTACCGGGGAGCTGTTTTTT. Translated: CASSLPTGELFF.

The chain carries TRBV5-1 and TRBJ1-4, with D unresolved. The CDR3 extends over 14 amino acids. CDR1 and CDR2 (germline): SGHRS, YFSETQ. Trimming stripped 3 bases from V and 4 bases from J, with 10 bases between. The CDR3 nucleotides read TGCGCCAGCAGCTACGGTTGGAGTAATGAAAAACTGTTTTTT. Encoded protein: CASSYGWSNEKLFF. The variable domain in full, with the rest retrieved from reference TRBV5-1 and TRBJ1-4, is KAGVTQTPRYLIKTRGQQVTLSCSPISGHRSVSWYQQTPGQGLQFLFEYFSETQRNKGNFPGRFSGRQFSNSRSEMNVSTLELGDSALYLCASSYGWSNEKLFFGSGTQLSVL.

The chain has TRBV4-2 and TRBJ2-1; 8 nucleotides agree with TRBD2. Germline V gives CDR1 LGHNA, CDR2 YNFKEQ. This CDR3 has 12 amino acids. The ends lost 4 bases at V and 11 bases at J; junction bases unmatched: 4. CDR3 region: CASSPHSGKQFF. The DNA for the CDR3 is TGTGCCAGCAGCCCCCATAGCGGGAAGCAGTTCTTC.

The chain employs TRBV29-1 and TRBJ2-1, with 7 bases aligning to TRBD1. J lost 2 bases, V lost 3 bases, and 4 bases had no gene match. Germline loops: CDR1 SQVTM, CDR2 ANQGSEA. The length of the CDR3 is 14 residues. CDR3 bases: TGCAGCGTTGACTCTGACAGGGCCTACAATGAGCAGTTCTTC. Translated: CSVDSDRAYNEQFF.